This TCR beta chain came from a study of cytomegalovirus exposure and HLA in healthy donors. The primer mix had 60 Vbeta and 13 Jbeta primers. Libraries were prepared by immunoSEQ multiplex PCR; TCRdb keeps only in-frame clonotypes and omits some of them. This sample has about 140,000 clones, with roughly two thirds found just once. General study results and limits: Some V segments, TRBV6-2 and TRBV6-3 among them, were indistinguishable and were therefore excluded. The listing of roughly 160 TCR beta chains classed them as cytomegalovirus-associated. Segments of the TCR beta V type were, in most cases, productive about 90% or about 30% of the time in an earlier analysis. The likely explanation for a cluster of highly shared sequence variants was sequencing artifact.

CDR3 length: 16 amino acids. V lost 7 bases, J lost 0 bases, and 16 bases lay in between. Germline V gives CDR1 LNHDA, CDR2 SQIVND (reference sequence). This clone was counted only a few times. Its antigen remains unknown. The sample was PBMCs. This TCR derives from a male donor in good health and CMV-seronegative. The chain is built from TRBV19 and TRBJ1-3; weak D call: TRBD1 (6 bases). CDR3 DNA: TGTGCCAGTACCCCGATTGACAGGAGCTCTGGAAACACCATATATTTT. Encoded protein: CASTPIDRSSGNTIYF. Supplemented by reference TRBV19 and TRBJ1-3, the full variable domain reads DGGITQSPKYLFRKEGQNVTLSCEQNLNHDAMYWYRQDPGQGLRLIYYSQIVNDFQKGDIAEGYSVSREKKESFPLTVTSAQKNPTAFYLCASTPIDRSSGNTIYFGEGSWLTVV.